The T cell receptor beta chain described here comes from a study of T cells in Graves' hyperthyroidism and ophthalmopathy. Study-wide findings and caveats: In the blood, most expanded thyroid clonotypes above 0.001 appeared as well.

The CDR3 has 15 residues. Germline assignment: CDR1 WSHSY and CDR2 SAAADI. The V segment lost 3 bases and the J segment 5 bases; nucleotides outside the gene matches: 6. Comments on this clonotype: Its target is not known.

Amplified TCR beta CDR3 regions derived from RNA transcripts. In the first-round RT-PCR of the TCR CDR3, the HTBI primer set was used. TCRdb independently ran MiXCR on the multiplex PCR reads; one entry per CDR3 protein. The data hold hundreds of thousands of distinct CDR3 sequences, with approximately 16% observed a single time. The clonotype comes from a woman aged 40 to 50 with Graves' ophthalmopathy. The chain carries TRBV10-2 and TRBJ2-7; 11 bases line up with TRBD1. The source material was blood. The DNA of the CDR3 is TGCGCCAGCAGTGACGGGACAGGGGGGCGCGACGAGCAGTACTTC. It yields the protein CASSDGTGGRDEQYF.